A single T cell receptor (beta chain) is shown here with its context. Trimming took 5 bases from V and 8 from J, leaving 12 bases between them. The CDR3 is 12 amino acids. From germline, CDR1 is SGHNT and CDR2 YENEEA. Original methodology: Reference gene primer amplification in the assay estimated nucleated cell counts. Only in-frame clones appear in the TCRdb table, and some are missing; sequencing was by immunoSEQ multiplex PCR. The V and J calls and clone size are taken from that table; D and trimming were inferred from the DNA. The table records about 150,000 clones, 84% of them present only once. The data were taken from a study of blood T cell repertoires in COVID-19. Study details: Some COVID-19 samples were acute and others convalescent; all came from the United States, Italy and Spain. PBMCs, B-cell-depleted T cells, or T cells provided the cDNA or gDNA that made up the material.

Followed over time, Seattle patients had been enrolled while infection was active. Input material: peripheral blood. The chain employs TRBV11-3 and TRBJ1-2; D is ambiguous. The TCR was taken from a man aged 25 to 40 with COVID-19, enrolled during active disease. CDR3 coding DNA: TGTGCCAGCAGCCGACTTTGGCGAGGCTACACCTTC. Its translation: CASSRLWRGYTF.